The 28 T cell receptor beta chains listed next were all sequenced from one sample in a study of T cell repertoires in cytomegalovirus infection. One entry per CDR3 protein results from TCRdb running MiXCR on the reads. Among under 300,000 distinct CDR3 sequences listed, 17% were seen once. The sample consisted of CD8+ T cells from PBMCs. Receptors originate from a human donor in good health (CMV status not recorded). Some clones in this sample may be carry-over from other donors' samples.

This clonotype has only a few counts. CDR3 bases: TGTGCCATCGGGAAGGCGGGGGACGAGCAGTACTTC. Its protein product is CAIGKAGDEQYF. The chain links TRBV6-6 to TRBJ2-7; TRBD2 matches at 7 bases. CDR3 length: 12 amino acids. The germline gives CDR1 MNHNY, CDR2 SVGAGI (reference sequence). Trimming took 10 bases from V and 5 from J; bases not matched to a gene: 8.

This clonotype was found many times. The chain uses TRBV7-9 and TRBJ1-1; the D is unclear. Trimming stripped 3 bases from V and 1 base from J, with 9 bases between. The CDR3 runs to 14 residues. Germline-derived CDR1 and CDR2 are SEHNR and FQNEAQ (reference sequence). The CDR3 nucleotides are TGTGCCAGCAGCTTCCTCGCAGGGAACACTGAAGCTTTCTTT. Its translation is CASSFLAGNTEAFF. The whole variable domain, filled in from reference TRBV7-9 and TRBJ1-1, reads DTGVSQNPRHKITKRGQNVTFRCDPISEHNRLYWYRQTLGQGPEFLTYFQNEAQLEKSRLLSDRFSAERPKGSFSTLEIQRTEQGDSAMYLCASSFLAGNTEAFFGQGTRLTVV.

This clonotype was found a few times. This chain uses TRBV28 with TRBJ1-2, with D perhaps TRBD1 (5 bases). CDR1 and CDR2 from the germline V gene are MDHEN and SYDVKM. V lost 6 bases to trimming and J lost 6 bases, with 26 bases between them. The CDR3 totals 17 residues. CDR3 loop: CASSHRDGRIRTHGYTF. The CDR3 DNA sequence: TGTGCCAGCAGCCACCGGGACGGGAGGATAAGGACCCATGGCTACACCTTC.

This clonotype has only a few counts. This rearrangement joins TRBV6-2 or TRBV6-3 to TRBJ2-7; no clear D. CDR3 length: 14 amino acids. The V end lost 1 base, the J end lost 0 bases, and 7 bases lay between the germline ends. Germline CDR1 is MNHEY and CDR2 is SVGEGT. CDR3 coding DNA: TGTGCCAGCAGTTACTATCTGGGCTCCTACGAGCAGTACTTC. Its protein product is CASSYYLGSYEQYF.

The chain has TRBV20-1 and TRBJ2-7; 9 nucleotides agree with TRBD2. The length of the CDR3 is 15 residues. CDR1 and CDR2 (germline): DFQATT, SNEGSKA (reference sequence). Trimming cost V 5 bases and J 2 bases; bases outside gene matches: 10. The CDR3 loop is CSAPDRGGDAYEQYF. CDR3 coding DNA: TGCAGTGCTCCAGATCGCGGGGGGGATGCCTACGAGCAGTACTTC.

The gene calls are TRBV6-2 or TRBV6-3 and TRBJ2-1; 7 bases fit TRBD2. Trimming at V came to 3 bases and at J to 3 bases, leaving 5 bases not matched to a gene. Germline V CDR1 and CDR2: MNHEY, SVGEGT. The CDR3 has 15 residues. The CDR3 nucleotides read TGTGCCAGCAGTTATTTTTCGGGAGGCTACAATGAGCAGTTCTTC. Its translation is CASSYFSGGYNEQFF.

This rearrangement joins TRBV5-6 to TRBJ2-7, with D possibly being TRBD2 (7 bases). V lost 2 bases, J lost 1 base, and 13 bases lay in between. The CDR3 is 15 amino acids. Looked up from germline, CDR1 is SGHDT and CDR2 is YYEEEE. The CDR3 region is CASSFRRGGSYEQYF. CDR3 nucleotides: TGTGCCAGCAGCTTTCGCAGGGGAGGGTCCTACGAGCAGTACTTC.

As to this clonotype: A much more abundant neighbour one base away suggests this may be a read error. This sequence joins TRBV7-4 and TRBJ1-2; 7 nucleotides agree with TRBD1. The CDR3 length is 15 residues. Germline V gene data show CDR1 as SGHVT and CDR2 as SQSDAQ. The CDR3 sequence: CASSLSGTVNCGYTF. CDR3 bases: TGTGCCAGCAGCTTATCCGGGACAGTCAACTGTGGCTACACCTTC.

This clonotype was seen only a few times. The chain has TRBV19 and TRBJ2-2; possibly TRBD2 for D (6 bases). Germline-derived CDR1 and CDR2 are LNHDA and SQIVND (reference sequence). V was clipped by 3 bases and J by 5 bases, with 10 bases between them. The CDR3 runs 14 residues. CDR3 sequence reads: CASSIAAGTGELFF. CDR3 in DNA: TGTGCCAGTAGTATTGCCGCGGGGACCGGGGAGCTGTTTTTT.

In this sample, this clonotype turned up a few times. V is TRBV5-1 and J is TRBJ1-2; D not certain. Trimming took 0 bases from V and 5 from J, leaving 14 bases between them. The germline CDR1 and CDR2 sequences are SGHRS and YFSETQ. The CDR3 totals 15 residues. The CDR3 protein is CASSLGDGSGYGYTF. In DNA, the CDR3 is TGCGCCAGCAGCTTGGGAGACGGGAGCGGATATGGCTACACCTTC.

This clonotype was counted ten times or more. This chain connects TRBV7-9 to TRBJ1-6; a weak D match, TRBD1 (5 bases). The CDR3 loop spans 16 amino acids. V lost 1 base and J lost 10, with 17 bases in between. Germline CDR1 SEHNR, CDR2 FQNEAQ (reference sequence). CDR3 coding DNA: TGTGCCAGCAGCTTAGATAGGGGAGGGATGCGATCACCCCTCCACTTT. It yields the protein CASSLDRGGMRSPLHF. Filled out from reference TRBV7-9 and TRBJ1-6, the complete variable domain reads DTGVSQNPRHKITKRGQNVTFRCDPISEHNRLYWYRQTLGQGPEFLTYFQNEAQLEKSRLLSDRFSAERPKGSFSTLEIQRTEQGDSAMYLCASSLDRGGMRSPLHFGNGTRLTVT.

This CDR3 is CASSLDLGSEQFF. CDR3 nucleotides: TGTGCCAGCAGCTTAGATTTAGGATCTGAGCAGTTCTTC. V is TRBV11-2 and J is TRBJ2-1; D ambiguous. Trimming shortened V by 0 bases and J by 9 bases, and 9 bases separated the two germline ends. CDR3 length: 13 residues. The V gene's germline CDR1 is SGHAT and CDR2 FQNNGV.

V is TRBV29-1 and J is TRBJ1-1; D possibly corresponds to TRBD1 (6 bases). The CDR3 sequence is 13 residues long. CDR1 is SQVTM and CDR2 is ANQGSEA in the germline V gene. The V and J ends lost 4 bases and 6 bases respectively, with 15 bases between them. CDR3 sequence: CSVGAGAGPEAFF. DNA for the CDR3: TGCAGCGTTGGCGCGGGGGCTGGTCCTGAAGCTTTCTTT.

Worth noting for this clonotype: A clone one base away is much larger, so this may be a read error. The chain couples TRBV12-3 or TRBV12-4 to TRBJ2-1; a possible D gene is TRBD2 (6 bases). V shed 8 bases and J shed 7 bases, with 18 bases lying between them. The CDR3 loop spans 14 amino acids. CDR3 bases: TGTGCCAGCTCGGTTTCGGGGGACGGGAATGAGCAGTTCTTC. This gives the protein CASSVSGDGNEQFF.

This clonotype has at least ten counts. The rearrangement joins TRBV7-8 to TRBJ2-7; D is possibly TRBD1 (5 bases). CDR3 length: 17 residues. Germline V gene data show CDR1 as SGHVS and CDR2 as FQNEAQ. V gave up 4 bases and J gave up 0 bases, with 19 bases separating them. CDR3 loop: CASSSTQRGESSYEQYF. CDR3 nucleotide sequence: TGTGCCAGCAGCTCAACACAAAGGGGCGAGAGCTCCTACGAGCAGTACTTC.

The rearrangement uses TRBV6-1 and TRBJ2-1; D unclear. CDR3 size: 12 residues. V was trimmed by 5 bases and J by 8 bases, leaving 10 bases between them. CDR1 MNHNS and CDR2 SASEGT come from the germline V gene. The CDR3 region is CASSYDGDEQFF. The CDR3, as DNA: TGTGCCAGCAGTTACGACGGCGATGAGCAGTTCTTC.

This clonotype was observed many times. The J gene is TRBJ2-3, the V gene TRBV12-3 or TRBV12-4; 9 positions agree with TRBD1. V shed 5 bases, J shed 2 bases, and the junction held 11 bases outside the gene matches. The CDR3 is 17 amino acids. Written as DNA, the CDR3 is TGTGCCAGCAGTAATACAGGGGGCGTTGGGGTCACAGATACGCAGTATTTT. It is translated as CASSNTGGVGVTDTQYF.

This rearrangement joins TRBV27 to TRBJ2-3, with D perhaps matching TRBD2 (5 bases). V lost 2 bases and J lost 4, with 19 bases in between. The CDR3 extends over 17 amino acids. The germline CDR1 and CDR2 sequences are MNHEY and SMNVEV (reference sequence). This CDR3 reads CASSLITGNSKADTQYF. The DNA of the CDR3 is TGTGCCAGCAGTTTAATAACGGGGAACTCCAAGGCAGATACGCAGTATTTT.

This clonotype has just a few counts. DNA of the CDR3: TGTGCCAGCAGTCGGGACAGACAAGAGACCCAGTACTTC. This translates into CASSRDRQETQYF. The chain combines TRBV12-3 or TRBV12-4 with TRBJ2-5, with TRBD1 matching over 7 bases. Trimming removed 5 bases from V and 2 bases from J; junction bases left unmatched: 2. The CDR3 totals 13 residues.

In this sample, this clonotype turned up a few times. The gene calls are TRBV10-3 and TRBJ1-1; tentative D call: TRBD1 (6 bases). Per germline, CDR1 ENHRY and CDR2 SYGVKD. Trimming shortened V by 8 bases and J by 4 bases, and 17 bases separated the two germline ends. The CDR3 has 14 residues. The CDR3 spells CAIHTGGAGTEAFF. The CDR3 region has the DNA TGTGCCATCCACACGGGGGGGGCAGGCACTGAAGCTTTCTTT.

This clonotype has more than one count but fewer than ten. The J gene is TRBJ2-6, the V gene TRBV6-2 or TRBV6-3; tentatively, D is TRBD1 (6 bases). The CDR3 is made up of 17 amino acids. Germline values: CDR1 MNHEY, CDR2 SVGEGT. Trimming cost V 1 base and J 0 bases, with 10 bases left between them. CDR3 loop: CASSYLDRFSGANVLTF. The CDR3 DNA reads as TGTGCCAGCAGTTACTTGGACAGATTCTCTGGGGCCAACGTCCTGACTTTC.

This clonotype turned up a few times. The chain uses TRBV3-1 and TRBJ2-2; tentative D call: TRBD1 (5 bases). V was trimmed by 0 bases and J by 5 bases, leaving 22 bases between them. The V gene's germline CDR1 is LGHDT and CDR2 YNNKEL (reference sequence). CDR3 length: 19 amino acids. CDR3 bases: TGTGCCAGCAGCCAAGAATTTCTGTTGGTTGACAGTGGGACCGGGGAGCTGTTTTTT. Encoded protein: CASSQEFLLVDSGTGELFF.

The V call is TRBV4-1, the J call TRBJ2-5; 7 bases align to TRBD1. V was pared by 0 bases and J by 1 base, with 5 bases of the junction left unmatched. The CDR3 totals 16 residues. Germline CDR1 MGHRA, CDR2 YSYEKL. This CDR3 is CASSQEFGTAQETQYF. The CDR3 DNA sequence: TGCGCCAGCAGCCAAGAATTCGGGACAGCCCAAGAGACCCAGTACTTC.

This clonotype was counted a few times. The chain uses TRBV28 and TRBJ2-3, with D perhaps being TRBD1 or TRBD2 (5 bases each). Between the trimmed V and J ends, which lost 3 bases and 0 bases, there was a span of 19 bases. This CDR3 comprises 18 residues. The germline V gene has CDR1 MDHEN and CDR2 SYDVKM. Here the CDR3 reads CASSFPSAGAVSTDTQYF. CDR3 bases: TGTGCCAGCAGTTTCCCATCGGCCGGGGCGGTGAGCACAGATACGCAGTATTTT.

This clonotype has a handful of counts. The chain links TRBV5-4 to TRBJ1-1, with 8 bases that match TRBD1. This CDR3 comprises 14 residues. With 4 bases clipped from V and 1 base from J, the junction kept 3 bases outside the gene matches. Germline values: CDR1 SGHNT, CDR2 YYREEE (reference sequence). CDR3 region: CASSGGTGNTEAFF. The CDR3, as DNA: TGTGCCAGCAGCGGGGGGACAGGGAACACTGAAGCTTTCTTT.

The table lists this clonotype with many counts. V is TRBV7-8 and J is TRBJ2-7, with D perhaps being TRBD1 or TRBD2 (5 bases each). Germline assignment: CDR1 SGHVS and CDR2 FQNEAQ. The CDR3 loop spans 16 amino acids. V lost 4 bases, J lost 0 bases, and 16 bases lay in between. The DNA for the CDR3 is TGTGCCAGCAGCTACATCCGGGGCGCGAGCTCCTACGAGCAGTACTTC. Translated, it gives CASSYIRGASSYEQYF.

This clonotype has only a few counts. This chain uses TRBV5-6 with TRBJ2-3, with D tentatively TRBD2 (5 bases). The CDR3 length is 17 residues. The V end was cut by 0 bases, the J end by 1 base, with 15 bases between. Germline assignment: CDR1 SGHDT and CDR2 YYEEEE. The CDR3 sequence: CASSLAVSGSGTDTQYF. The CDR3 DNA reads TGTGCCAGCAGCTTGGCGGTTTCGGGGTCCGGCACAGATACGCAGTATTTT.

This chain connects TRBV7-8 to TRBJ1-1, with no clear D. The germline V gene has CDR1 SGHVS and CDR2 FQNEAQ. The CDR3 consists of 14 residues. Trimming took 7 bases from V and 4 from J, leaving 16 bases between them. The CDR3 reads CASTMHQRATEAFF. The CDR3 coding sequence is TGTGCCAGCACCATGCACCAGCGCGCCACTGAAGCTTTCTTT.